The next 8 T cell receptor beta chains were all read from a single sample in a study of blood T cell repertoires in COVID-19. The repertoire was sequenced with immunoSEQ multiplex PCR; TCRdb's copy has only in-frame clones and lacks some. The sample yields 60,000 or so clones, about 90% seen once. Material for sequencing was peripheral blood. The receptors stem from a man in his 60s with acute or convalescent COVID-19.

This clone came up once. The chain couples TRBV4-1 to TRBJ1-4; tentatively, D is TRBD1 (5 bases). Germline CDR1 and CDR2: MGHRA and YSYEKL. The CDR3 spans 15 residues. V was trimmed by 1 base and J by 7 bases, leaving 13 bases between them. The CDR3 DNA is TGCGCCAGCAGCCAAGGGGGGGGGAGTGGTGAAAAACTGTTTTTT. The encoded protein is CASSQGGGSGEKLFF.

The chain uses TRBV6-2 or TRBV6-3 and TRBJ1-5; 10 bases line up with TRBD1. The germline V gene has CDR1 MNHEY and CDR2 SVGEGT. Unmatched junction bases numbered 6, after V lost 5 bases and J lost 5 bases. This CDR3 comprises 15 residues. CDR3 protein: CASSPGTGVYQPQHF. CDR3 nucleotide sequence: TGTGCCAGCAGTCCGGGGACAGGGGTGTATCAGCCCCAGCATTTT.

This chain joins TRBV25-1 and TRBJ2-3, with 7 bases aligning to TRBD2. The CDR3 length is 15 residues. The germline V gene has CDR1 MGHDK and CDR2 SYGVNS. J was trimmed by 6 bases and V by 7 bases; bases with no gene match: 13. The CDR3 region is CASTSGPAGVDTQYF. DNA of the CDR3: TGTGCCAGCACCAGCGGGCCTGCGGGGGTGGATACGCAGTATTTT.

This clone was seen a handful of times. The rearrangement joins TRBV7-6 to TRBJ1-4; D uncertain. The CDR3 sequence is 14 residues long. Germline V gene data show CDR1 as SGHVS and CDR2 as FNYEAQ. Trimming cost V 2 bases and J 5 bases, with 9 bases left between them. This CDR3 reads CASSLPGKNEKLFF. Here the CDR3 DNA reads TGTGCCAGCAGCTTACCGGGGAAGAATGAAAAACTGTTTTTT. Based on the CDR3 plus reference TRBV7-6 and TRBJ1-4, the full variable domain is GAGVSQSPRYKVTKRGQDVALRCDPISGHVSLYWYRQALGQGPEFLTYFNYEAQQDKSGLPNDRFSAERPEGSISTLTIQRTEQRDSAMYRCASSLPGKNEKLFFGSGTQLSVL.

CDR3 loop: CASSALWVAEGTQTQYF. The CDR3 DNA sequence: TGTGCCAGCAGTGCCCTTTGGGTAGCTGAGGGCACCCAGACCCAGTACTTC. The chain joins TRBV2 to TRBJ2-5, with D perhaps TRBD2 (5 bases). The ends were cut back, 4 bases at V and 6 bases at J, with 24 bases in the middle. The germline V gene encodes CDR1 SNHLY and CDR2 FYNNEI. CDR3 length: 17 amino acids.

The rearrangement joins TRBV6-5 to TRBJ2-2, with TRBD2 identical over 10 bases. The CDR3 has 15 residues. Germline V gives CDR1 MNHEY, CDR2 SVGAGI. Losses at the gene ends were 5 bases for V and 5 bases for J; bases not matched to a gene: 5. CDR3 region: CASSLAGEGTGELFF. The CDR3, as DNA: TGTGCCAGCAGTCTAGCGGGAGAGGGGACCGGGGAGCTGTTTTTT.

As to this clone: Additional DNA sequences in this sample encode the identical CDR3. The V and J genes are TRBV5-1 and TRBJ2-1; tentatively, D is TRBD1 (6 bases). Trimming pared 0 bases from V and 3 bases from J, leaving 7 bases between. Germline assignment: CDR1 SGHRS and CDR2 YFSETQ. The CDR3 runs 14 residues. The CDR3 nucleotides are TGCGCCAGCAGCTTGGAACAGGGCTACAATGAGCAGTTCTTC. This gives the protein CASSLEQGYNEQFF. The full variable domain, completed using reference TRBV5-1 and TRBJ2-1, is KAGVTQTPRYLIKTRGQQVTLSCSPISGHRSVSWYQQTPGQGLQFLFEYFSETQRNKGNFPGRFSGRQFSNSRSEMNVSTLELGDSALYLCASSLEQGYNEQFFGPGTRLTVL.

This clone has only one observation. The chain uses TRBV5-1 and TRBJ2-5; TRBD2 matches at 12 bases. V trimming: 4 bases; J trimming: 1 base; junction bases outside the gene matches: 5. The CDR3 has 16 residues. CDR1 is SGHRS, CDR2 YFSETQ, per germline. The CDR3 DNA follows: TGCGCCAGCAGCCCAAGGACTAGCGGGGTCCAAGAGACCCAGTACTTC. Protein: CASSPRTSGVQETQYF.